This entry describes one T cell receptor beta chain. The specificity of this receptor is unknown. No base quality values were provided; no much bigger clone lies one nucleotide off. This specimen comes from a study of cytomegalovirus exposure and HLA in healthy donors (dated 2017 in TCRdb). In the study overall: According to an earlier analysis of a few hundred of the donors, about 179 million T cells yielded 117 million unique TCR beta sequences and around 300 Gb of sequence data. On average, 235,054 unique TCR beta nucleotide sequences were sequenced per donor among about 400 genotyped donors of the cohort, with 15% to 20% of those sequences being non-productive. An earlier analysis of roughly 580 of the donors used high-throughput TCR beta sequencing to judge whether each TCR beta V gene segment behaved as functional or pseudogenic. A later genetic analysis took genome-wide SNP genotypes for about 55% of the roughly 670 donors and used that subset as a discovery cohort. The T cell repertoires of around 730 subjects were profiled by immunosequencing and related to cytomegalovirus serostatus. An early release that covered roughly 600 HLA-typed donors contained about 300 gigabases of sequencing data and 70 million to 100 million unique TCR sequences. HLA typing included class I and class II loci at four-digit resolution. All discovery cohort repertoires had been generated on a single sequencing platform. Among the roughly 430 genotyped donors, around 81% belonged to the genetic ancestry cluster associated with self-reported Caucasian donors. The later analysis used no new phenotypic data to find candidate immune exposures, relying instead on TCR beta sequences and their occurrence across donors. The number of donors typed differed by locus, with roughly 629-640 for A, B, C, DRB1 and DQB1, around 500 for DQA1, 600 to 610 for DPA1, and roughly 450 for DPB1. Besides the first cohort of 666 subjects, a separate validation cohort made up of over 95 different subjects was used. The study aimed to test whether cataloging public T cell receptors could reveal signatures of past pathogen exposure. High-throughput TCR immunosequencing, statistical association of individual TCRs with disease status, and machine learning were combined to predict cytomegalovirus infection status. Donor age, sex, ethnicity and CMV serostatus were compiled alongside the repertoire data. To study patterns of TCR occurrence, a later analysis re-analyzed previously published TCR beta repertoires from under 750 donors and added high-resolution HLA genotyping. Several DR-DQ haplotypes were handled as single units for association and clustering because linkage in the cohort was strong.

Including cysteine and phenylalanine, the CDR3 has 12 amino acids. Kept here is only the CDR3 DNA, which spans 36 bases and is read in frame from base 1. The germline V gene specifies SQVTM as CDR1 and ANQGSEA as CDR2. V gives up 4 bases and J gives up 1 base, and the segment between their germline ends measures 7 bases. The cohort consisted of more than 650 healthy bone marrow donors. At the time of sampling, all cohort members were nominally healthy, though unrecorded immune exposures were likely present. The donor tested CMV seropositive, placing the donor among the approximately 290 seropositive members of the cohort. A peripheral blood sample was provided by each donor, and peripheral blood mononuclear cells were used for TCR beta sequencing. The Qiagen DNeasy Blood Extraction Kit was used to extract genomic DNA from the blood cell samples. What the work shows at the level of the full study, not this receptor alone: Most TCR sequences were seen in very few donors, while some public TCRs were found in many individuals. A later analysis found that TCR association rates varied across HLA loci, with DRB1 alleles showing the most associated TCRs and HLA-C alleles the fewest. In the study, around 160 TCR beta chains were listed as associated with cytomegalovirus. Correlated functional status among segregating V segments might be attributable to linkage disequilibrium, but an unknown experimental factor could not be ruled out. Most CMV-associated TCR beta chains appeared to be HLA-restricted in a later analysis, and the HLA associations seemed to be driven largely by CMV exposure. According to a later analysis, parvovirus B19, influenza, CMV and Epstein-Barr virus appeared linked to several top co-occurrence clusters. A later analysis found that HLA-associated TCR beta chains were more clonally expanded and had lower generation probabilities than equally common non-associated chains. Assigning TCR associations to individual alleles was difficult when HLA alleles, especially DR and DQ, strongly co-occurred. CMV serostatus was the only immune exposure information available for the cohort. The classifier was reported to diagnose cytomegalovirus status with high specificity and sensitivity in both the original and validation cohorts. In vitro tests confirmed that three of the cytomegalovirus-associated TCR beta chains recognize cytomegalovirus antigens. In a later analysis, around 17,000 TCR beta sequences were associated with specific HLA alleles at a false discovery rate of 0.05. According to a later genetic analysis, donors in an Asian-associated ancestry cluster had fewer N-insertions in productive TCRs than the roughly 670-donor mean. Roughly uniform sequencing depth across donors was assumed in presence/absence analyses, although this assumption may not hold. A later genetic analysis associated a missense DCLRE1C variant with V-gene and J-gene trimming of TCR beta chains, and an independent cohort replicated the association. A further reported finding was that TCR beta sequences accurately predicted the HLA-A and HLA-B alleles for most subjects in the first cohort. Broadly in line with IMGT annotations, most TCR beta V segments showed up in productive rearrangements about 87% or about 30% of the time in an earlier analysis of several hundred of the donors. Only TCR beta chains were sequenced in this cohort, and the absence of alpha or paired-chain data limited detectable features. Some IMGT-functional V segments, including TRBV6-2 and TRBV6-3, could not be told apart with the 87-base-pair reads, so those segments were excluded. Because counts were too low, 15 to 20 rarely observed V segments, including chromosome 9 orphons, were excluded from the earlier analysis of around 640 of the donors. A cluster of highly shared sequence variants was judged likely to be a technical artifact of the sequencing pipeline. Because some donors lacked HLA typing at each locus, the association tests relied only on the typed subset. It was suggested by the authors that the approach could potentially be generalized to other disease states and immunological phenotypes.

The library was made by the immunoSEQ multiplex PCR assay. For the multiplex PCR, a mixture combining 60 forward primers for TCR Vbeta segments and 13 reverse primers for TCR Jbeta segments was used. A multiplex PCR assay on genomic DNA amplified the CDR3 region of rearranged TCR beta genes. The Illumina HiSeq System was used to sequence the amplified TCR beta libraries as 87-base-pair reads. In the authors' own workflow: A later analysis tallied 75 million to 85 million unique TCR beta chains across the 600 to 700 repertoires, and around 12 million of those chains were shared by two or more donors. A nearest-neighbor algorithm error-corrected the raw reads and collapsed the reads into unique sequences, merging closely related sequences to remove PCR and sequencing errors. To assign V, D and J gene segments, CDR3 sequences were aligned to IMGT reference sequences. For a sequence to be retained, a match of at least six nucleotides was required to both a V gene segment and a J gene segment. A rearrangement counted as productive if the CDR3 had no stop codons and remained in frame with V and J, and every other rearrangement counted as non-productive. CDR3 was defined according to IMGT convention as the region running from the second conserved V-encoded cysteine to the conserved J-encoded phenylalanine. In an earlier analysis of more than 550 of the donors, sequences lacking an unambiguous match to a single V gene segment were excluded. An earlier analysis of a few hundred of the donors called V segments functional above 56.7% productive rearrangements and segregating when the between-donor standard deviation exceeded 5%. A statistical classification framework was developed to diagnose cytomegalovirus status using the catalog of TCR beta chain sequences. In a later analysis, TCR nucleotide sequences were compared against IMGT/GENE-DB human TR gene sequences so that V and J genes could be assigned. A later analysis assigned CDR3 sequences and most-parsimonious VDJ recombination scenarios with the TCRdist pipeline. In a later analysis, each TCR beta chain was defined by its CDR3 amino acid sequence together with its V-gene family, and reads without a unique V-gene family were excluded. In a later analysis, fewer than 600 highly shared, low-generation-probability nucleotide sequences were removed to address suspected cross-contamination and a sequencing artifact. In a later analysis, a clonal expansion index was calculated for each public chain from normalized within-repertoire ranks of inferred template counts. In a later analysis, generation probabilities were computed with a VDJ recombination model fitted to out-of-frame rearrangements, and the resulting probabilities were checked against IGoR. Hypergeometric tests were used in a later analysis to score TCR-TCR, TCR-HLA and TCR-CMV co-occurrence, with a repertoire-size bias correction applied to the TCR pairs. In a later analysis, false discovery rates were estimated by permuting HLA or CMV assignments 20 times. In a later analysis, co-occurring TCRs were grouped using DBSCAN, and TCRdist sequence similarity was added for clustering within HLA-allele-positive subsets. Repertoires with fewer than 30,000 or more than 120,000 public chains were left out of co-occurrence clustering, as were several repertoires with anomalous nucleotide sharing. TCRdb stores this immuneACCESS table with in-frame sequences only. Part of the clones is absent; in the studies checked, under half of the shortfall reflects unresolved V genes, and no reason is known for the rest. V, J and clone size reflect that table, while D and trimming were determined from the DNA. Here the sample has 50,000 to 75,000 clones; roughly 77% occur a single time. The ten largest clones add up to roughly 7% of the sample.

This clonotype was sampled from a man aged 25 to 40 in good health and CMV-seropositive. The rearranged segments are TRBV29-1 and TRBJ1-1, and possibly TRBD1, on 5 matching bases. Sequencing was performed on PBMCs. The CDR3 sequence is CSVGTGNTEAFF. The sequenced DNA is TGCAGCGTTGGAACAGGGAACACTGAAGCTTTCTTT. The CDR3 plus the reference TRBV29-1 and TRBJ1-1 genes for the other parts give the full variable domain: SAVISQKPSRDICQRGTSLTIQCQVDSQVTMMFWYRQQPGQSLTLIATANQGSEATYESGFVIDKFPISRPNLTFSTLTVSNMSPEDSSIYLCSVGTGNTEAFFGQGTRLTVV.